This is a list of T cell receptor beta chains from one sample in a study of shared clonotypes between healthy human individuals. The protocol was immunoSEQ multiplex PCR, while the TCRdb copy is restricted to in-frame clones and leaves out a portion. This sample has about 2.3 million clones, with less than 95% found just once. Specimen: naive CD4+ T cells from PBMCs. The source is a man younger than 35 in good health. Some clones in this sample may be carry-over from other donors' samples. Each CDR3 is given with its conserved first and last residue. A D gene is named only where the DNA matches it firmly. Clone sizes are given selectively: once, few, many, or a class where the clone is expanded.

>TRBJ2-7|-|TRBD1|TRBV27|14
TGTGCCAGCGCTTTTAGGGACAGGGGGGACGAGCAGTACTTC
CASAFRDRGDEQYF
>TRBJ2-3|-|TRBD1|TRBV6-1|13
TGTGCCAGCAGTGAAACAGGGGTGGGCACGCAGTATTTT
CASSETGVGTQYF
>TRBJ1-5|-|-|TRBV4-3|16
TGCGCCAGCAGCCAAGATCAGTGGGGTAGCAATCAGCCCCAGCATTTT
CASSQDQWGSNQPQHF
>TRBJ2-1|-|TRBD1|TRBV7-2|16
TGTGCCAGCAGCTTAGCGGGTACAGGGGGCCGCAATGAGCAGTTCTTC
CASSLAGTGGRNEQFF
>TRBJ2-7|-|-|TRBV7-2|15
TGTGCCAGCAGCCACCGACAGGAGGCCTCCTACGAGCAGTACTTC
CASSHRQEASYEQYF
>TRBJ1-1|once|-|TRBV7-9|12
TGTGCCAGCAGCTCGACCGGCACTGAAGCTTTCTTT
CASSSTGTEAFF
>TRBJ1-4|-|-|TRBV5-1|17
TGCGCCAGCAGCAGATCCGGGTTCCTTACCCAAAATGAAAAACTGTTTTTT
CASSRSGFLTQNEKLFF
>TRBJ2-3|-|-|TRBV9|15
TGTGCCAGCAGCGTCGTAGCGACTAGCACAGATACGCAGTATTTT
CASSVVATSTDTQYF
>TRBJ1-1|few|-|TRBV29-1|14
TGCAGCGCTGTACAACAGGTGATTGACACTGAAGCTTTCTTT
CSAVQQVIDTEAFF
>TRBJ2-3|-|TRBD2|TRBV30|13
TGTGCCTGCTCTAGCGGATCCTCAGATACGCAGTATTTT
CACSSGSSDTQYF
>TRBJ2-3|-|TRBD2|TRBV11-2|15
TGTGCCAGCACCCGTCTAGCGGGAGGCACAGATACGCAGTATTTT
CASTRLAGGTDTQYF
>TRBJ2-7|-|TRBD1|TRBV11-3|13
TGTGCCAGCAGCCGACAGGGGGCTTACGAGCAGTACTTC
CASSRQGAYEQYF
>TRBJ2-1|-|TRBD1|TRBV11-3|15
TGTGCCAGCAGCTTACACAGGGGTGACTACAATGAGCAGTTCTTC
CASSLHRGDYNEQFF
>TRBJ1-1|-|-|TRBV5-1|14
TGCGCCAGCAGCCCTAGTTTAGGGGGCACTGAAGCTTTCTTT
CASSPSLGGTEAFF
>TRBJ2-1|-|-|TRBV4-1|14
TGCGCCAGCAGCCAAGATCGCCTATTGCATGAGCAGTTCTTC
CASSQDRLLHEQFF
>TRBJ1-1|once|-|TRBV28|15
TGTGCCGCTTCCCGGGGGGCGGCCATGAACACTGAAGCTTTCTTT
CAASRGAAMNTEAFF
>TRBJ2-1|-|TRBD2|TRBV4-2|15
TGTGCCAGCAGCCAAGATCAAGGGAGGGTCAATGAGCAGTTCTTC
CASSQDQGRVNEQFF
>TRBJ1-2|-|-|TRBV6-5|14
TGTGCCAGCAGTTACTCTGAGGGTCCCTATGGCTACACCTTC
CASSYSEGPYGYTF
>TRBJ1-5|-|-|TRBV5-5|14
TGTGCCAGCAGCTTGGAGGGGGGGCCACAGCCCCAGCATTTT
CASSLEGGPQPQHF
>TRBJ2-7|-|-|TRBV7-2|14
TGTGCCAGCAGCCCGGGGGCCAATATCTACGAGCAGTACTTC
CASSPGANIYEQYF
>TRBJ1-2|once|-|TRBV9|14
TGTGCCAGCAGCGCGACGGGGACAAGGCATGGCTACACCTTC
CASSATGTRHGYTF
>TRBJ1-2|-|-|TRBV19|13
TGTGCCAGTAGCCCCAAGGGGGACTATGGCTACACCTTC
CASSPKGDYGYTF
>TRBJ2-7|once|-|TRBV5-4|14
TGTGCCAGCAGCTTGGGACAGAGAGACTACGAGCAGTACTTC
CASSLGQRDYEQYF
>TRBJ2-3|once|-|TRBV5-6|14
TGTGCCAGCAGCTTATCAATGTGGGCAGATACGCAGTATTTT
CASSLSMWADTQYF
>TRBJ2-7|-|-|TRBV29-1|13
TGCAGCGTTTCCGGGACACGCTACGGCGAGCAGTACTTC
CSVSGTRYGEQYF
>TRBJ2-7|-|-|TRBV28|14
TGTGCCAGCAGTTTACCGGGGGCGATGCACGAGCAGTACTTC
CASSLPGAMHEQYF
>TRBJ2-1|-|TRBD1|TRBV10-1|12
TGCGCCAGCAGTGAGACAGGGGCCTTAAAGTTCTTC
CASSETGALKFF
>TRBJ1-6|-|-|TRBV25-1|13
TGTGCCAGCAGAGATACCTATAATTCACCCCTCCACTTT
CASRDTYNSPLHF
>TRBJ2-5|-|-|TRBV6-5|15
TGTGCCAGCAGCCTAAGCTGGGGGGTTCAAGAGACCCAGTACTTC
CASSLSWGVQETQYF
>TRBJ2-2|-|TRBD2|TRBV18|16
TGTGCCAGCTCGCTTGGACTAGCGGGAAACACCGGGGAGCTGTTTTTT
CASSLGLAGNTGELFF
>TRBJ2-3|-|-|TRBV15|14
TGTGCCACCAGGGGCGGTACTAGCACAGATACGCAGTATTTT
CATRGGTSTDTQYF
>TRBJ2-2|-|-|TRBV5-1|16
TGCGCCAGCAGCTTGGTTGCGGGTCCGGGGGCCGGGGAGCTGTTTTTT
CASSLVAGPGAGELFF
>TRBJ1-4|-|-|TRBV28|15
TGTGCCAGCGGGGGGGGGCCCTTGGCTAATGAAAAACTGTTTTTT
CASGGGPLANEKLFF
>TRBJ2-7|-|-|TRBV28|13
TGTGCCAGCAGTAACCCTTATTCCTACGAGCAGTACTTC
CASSNPYSYEQYF
>TRBJ1-1|-|-|TRBV5-1|15
TGCGCCAGCAGCCGCCAGGCGGGGGCAGACACTGAAGCTTTCTTT
CASSRQAGADTEAFF
>TRBJ1-2|-|TRBD1|TRBV19|17
TGTGCCAGTAGTCCAAAGCCCGGGACAGGGGGCATCTATGGCTACACCTTC
CASSPKPGTGGIYGYTF
>TRBJ2-5|-|-|TRBV15|14
TGTGCCACCAGCAGATCGAGGGTGGCAGAGACCCAGTACTTC
CATSRSRVAETQYF
>TRBJ2-5|-|-|TRBV10-3|13
TGTGCCACCCGAGGGGCAGGGAATGGGACCCAGTACTTC
CATRGAGNGTQYF
>TRBJ1-5|-|-|TRBV5-1|15
TGCGCCAGCAGCAACCGCCCGGGACCCGATCAGCCCCAGCATTTT
CASSNRPGPDQPQHF
>TRBJ2-1|-|-|TRBV30|14
TGTGCCTGGACTACGGGTACCTCGGGGAATGAGCAGTTCTTC
CAWTTGTSGNEQFF
>TRBJ1-4|-|-|TRBV4-2|16
TGTGCCAGCAGCCAAGTTGGGGCCACAACTAATGAAAAACTGTTTTTT
CASSQVGATTNEKLFF
>TRBJ1-1|-|TRBD1|TRBV29-1|17
TGCAGCGTCGGAAAGCTCGGGACAGGGGGCCATGTAACTGAAGCTTTCTTT
CSVGKLGTGGHVTEAFF
>TRBJ1-2|-|-|TRBV5-5|14
TGTGCCAGCAGCTTGGAGGGTAGGGTCTATGGCTACACCTTC
CASSLEGRVYGYTF
>TRBJ1-2|-|-|TRBV7-2|14
TGTGCCAGCAGACCCACAGCACCCCTCGGGGGCTACACCTTC
CASRPTAPLGGYTF
>TRBJ2-7|-|-|TRBV14|13
TGTGCCAGCAGCCACGTTGTTGACAATCGGCCGCACTTC
CASSHVVDNRPHF
>TRBJ2-3|-|-|TRBV25-1|15
TGTGCCAGCAGTGCATGGGCGGGTAGCACAGATACGCAGTATTTT
CASSAWAGSTDTQYF
>TRBJ2-5|-|-|TRBV14|18
TGTGCCAGCAGCCAAGACCCGAGGCTGACCATGGGGGTAGAGACCCAGTACTTC
CASSQDPRLTMGVETQYF
>TRBJ2-1|-|-|TRBV19|16
TGTGCCAGTAGAAAATCAGGGGTCACCTCTTACAATGAGCAGTTCTTC
CASRKSGVTSYNEQFF
>TRBJ1-5|-|-|TRBV7-9|13
TGTGCCAGCAGCTTAACAGGCAACCAGCCCCAGCATTTT
CASSLTGNQPQHF
>TRBJ1-1|few|TRBD1|TRBV7-3|13
TGTGCCAGCAGCCGTAGGGGGCTCACTGAAGCTTTCTTT
CASSRRGLTEAFF
>TRBJ2-1|-|TRBD1|TRBV2|12
TGTGCCAGCAGCGGCGAGGACAGGGTGCCGTTCTTC
CASSGEDRVPFF
>TRBJ1-1|-|-|TRBV7-9|10
TGTGCCAGCACCTACAGGGTGACTTTCTTT
CASTYRVTFF
>TRBJ1-1|-|TRBD1|TRBV5-1|15
TGCGCCAGCAGCTCAGGACAGGGCCAGAACACTGAAGCTTTCTTT
CASSSGQGQNTEAFF
>TRBJ1-1|-|-|TRBV20-1|11
TGCAGTGCTAAACACAGGGCGGAAGCTTTCTTT
CSAKHRAEAFF